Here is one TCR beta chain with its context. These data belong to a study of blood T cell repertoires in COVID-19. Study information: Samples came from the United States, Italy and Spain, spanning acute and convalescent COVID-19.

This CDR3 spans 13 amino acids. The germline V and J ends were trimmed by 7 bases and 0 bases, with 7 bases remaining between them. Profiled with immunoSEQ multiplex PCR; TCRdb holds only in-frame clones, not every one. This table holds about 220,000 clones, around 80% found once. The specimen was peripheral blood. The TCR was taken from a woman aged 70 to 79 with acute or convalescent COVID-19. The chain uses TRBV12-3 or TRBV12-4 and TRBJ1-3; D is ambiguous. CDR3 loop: CASIRGSGNTIYF. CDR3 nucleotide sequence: TGTGCCAGCATCCGGGGCTCTGGAAACACCATATATTTT.